This T cell receptor (beta chain) was identified during a study of T cells after yellow fever vaccination. Production of TCR cDNA was by 5'RACE template switching, which also added a universal primer site and UMIs. TCRdb reanalysed the 5' RACE reads using MiXCR and keeps one entry per CDR3 protein. The table records 300,000 to 350,000 distinct CDR3 sequences, approximately 4.3% of them present only once. In germline, CDR1 is SQVTM, CDR2 ANQGSEA. Trimming at V came to 7 bases and at J to 7 bases, leaving 6 bases not matched to a gene. The CDR3 is 12 amino acids. The gene calls are TRBV29-1 and TRBJ1-1; 10 bases are a match to TRBD1. The material was PBMCs, obtained 15 days after the yellow fever booster vaccination. The receptor's source is a man between 18 and 29 years old who received the YFV17D yellow fever vaccine. CDR3 sequence reads: CSDGGQGFEAFF. The CDR3 DNA follows: TGCAGCGACGGGGGACAGGGGTTTGAAGCTTTCTTT.